This T cell receptor beta chain is drawn from a study of shared clonotypes between healthy human individuals (dated by TCRdb to 2019 to 2021). Notes on the research overall: The cohort comprised a couple of women and a few men aged 18 to 49 years. For each donor, CD4 naive and CD4 memory were each given three plates, CD8 naive was given two plates, and CD8 memory was given one plate. Blood TCR repertoires of about 5 healthy adults were deeply sequenced to estimate repertoire size and the extent of clonotype sharing between individuals. Different laboratories and diverse techniques were used to prepare libraries and sequence TCR repertoires, to increase sequencing depth and limit assay-specific biases. Per donor, leukapheresis produced somewhere between about 0.8 and 9.5 billion PBMCs. Points the paper makes about the study in general: Incomplete sequencing was indicated by rarefaction of sorted-subset datasets, despite the large sequencing depth. When a handful of donors were compared, the shared fraction of clonotypes was about 5.5% for naive CD4, around 3.6% for naive CD8, roughly 2.5% for memory CD4, and 0.4% for memory CD8. Pairwise subsampling led to the expectation that sequencing depth would affect the degree of clonotype sharing among donors. Larger estimated clonotype richness was generally found for naive subsets than for memory subsets. Higher generation probabilities were observed for clonotypes shared by all four sorted-subset donors than for non-shared clonotypes. The genetic and exposure-history diversity represented was limited by the small number of donors. Sampling was limited to blood, and TCR repertoires in tissue likely differ from TCR repertoires in blood.

From the germline V gene, CDR1 is MNHEY and CDR2 is SVGAGI. V is cut by 6 bases and J by 1 base, and the space between the germline ends is 10 bases. The CDR3 spans 13 residues, from the cysteine through the phenylalanine. Of the read, only the CDR3 DNA is kept; its 39 bases are in frame from base 1. Comments on this clone: No cognate antigen has been identified for it. Per-nucleotide qualities are absent, and no much larger clonotype sits a single base away. This same CDR3 is encoded by further DNA sequences in the sample.

The donors were healthy, HIV-negative adults with no recently reported acute infections or vaccinations. Only Caucasian adults living in Nashville, Tennessee, USA were represented among the donors. CD4+ T cells were enriched by magnetic negative selection, after which naive cells were positively selected on CD45RA and the negative fraction was taken as the memory subset. Blood was collected by leukapheresis, and PBMCs were isolated by Ficoll-Histopaque density gradient centrifugation and then cryopreserved in liquid nitrogen vapor phase. Analytical flow cytometry was used to check the purity and quantity of every magnetically sorted T cell population. From each sorted fraction, genomic DNA was isolated and quantified by UV absorbance on a Nanodrop 2000c. Using the deep immunoSEQ assay, multiplex PCR amplified TCR CDR3 regions from genomic DNA. For each cell subset, the extracted genomic DNA was distributed evenly across all wells of several immunoSEQ 96-well plates, and each plate served as one replicate. For sorted subsets, each replicate PCR was loaded with roughly 0.2 ug genomic DNA, equivalent to some 31,000 T cell genomes. Purified libraries were measured with a Qubit 3.0 fluorometer, size-checked on a Bioanalyzer 2100, and measured again with the KAPA Library Quantification kit. A separate single-read 150-cycle Illumina NextSeq 550 flow cell was used to sequence each immunoSEQ 96-well plate. In the original analysis: Because the immunoSEQ output included only junctional sequences and no quality scores, the filtering could not be the same as the filtering used for full-length reads. To assign V/J genes and CDR3, sequences were annotated using PyIR, a Python wrapper for IgBLAST v1.9, with IMGT germline references. Reads with weak V/J assignments (E-value above 1e-6), missing CDR3, stop codons, out-of-frame junctions, or ambiguous translated residues were removed. V3J clonotypes were defined by identical inferred V gene, J gene, and CDR3 amino acid sequence. The percentage overlap between two repertoires was calculated by dividing the number of shared unique clonotypes by the size of the smaller repertoire. RTK rarefaction, the Chao1 estimator, and Recon v2.1 estimates of unobserved clonotypes were used to assess repertoire richness. OLGA was used to compute generation probabilities for all TCRbeta clonotypes that the gDNA method yielded from a few donors. Sourced from immuneACCESS, this table was stored by TCRdb with only in-frame sequences that have V and J called. A share of the clones is absent; for the studies checked, an unresolved V gene accounts for under half, and the remainder has no known explanation. That table furnishes V, J and clone size, whereas the DNA furnished D and trimming. Recorded for this sample are some 2,000,000 clones; approximately 95% of them occurred a single time. The ten biggest clones cover 0.13% of the sample.

Specimen: naive CD4+ T cells sorted from blood. In the paper's terms, the cell subset or site label means: CD45RA+ positively selected. This sequence uses TRBV6-5 and TRBJ2-7, with a tentative D gene TRBD1 over 6 matching bases. This sequence originates from a man between 18 and 29 years old in good health. The nucleotides read TGTGCCAGCAGCCAGGGACAATCCTACGAGCAGTACTTC. This translates into CASSQGQSYEQYF.